This T cell receptor beta chain stems from a study of OX40 agonist ivuxolimab in advanced cancers. From germline, CDR1 is SGHNT and CDR2 YYREEE (reference sequence). The V segment lost 2 bases and the J segment 6 bases; nucleotides outside the gene matches: 5. The CDR3 runs 14 residues. As concerns this clone: What it recognizes is unknown.

Measured with immunoSEQ multiplex PCR; TCRdb has only the in-frame clones, and not every one. This table holds 7,500 to 8,500 clones, about 90% found once. General study points: There were also nonresponders showing low normalized T-cell clonal expansion.

V gene TRBV5-4 combines with J gene TRBJ2-3, with TRBD2 identical over 8 bases. This TCR was sampled from an adult with an advanced solid tumor such as melanoma, head and neck, liver or kidney cancer. This specimen was CD4+ or CD8+ T cells sorted from blood, taken in a trial of the OX40 agonist ivuxolimab. In DNA form, the CDR3 reads TGTGCCAGCAGCTTCGAGCGGGAGTTGGATACGCAGTATTTT. Its translation is CASSFERELDTQYF.